Listed below are T cell receptor beta chains from one sample, sequenced in a study of CD8 T cells in Susac syndrome. TCRdb re-analysed the immunoSEQ multiplex PCR reads in MiXCR, keeping a single row per CDR3 protein. This table has under 80,000 distinct CDR3 sequences, 85% to 95% appearing once. The sequenced sample was CD4+ T cells from PBMCs. Every receptor here comes from a human donor with Susac syndrome. CDR3s include the opening cysteine and the closing phenylalanine or tryptophan. D genes are given only for firm matches. Some rows have no size entry. The others give once, few or many, or a class for an expanded clone.

v_call	clone_size	d_call	j_call	cdr3_nt	cdr3_aa
TRBV5-1	-	TRBD2	TRBJ2-7	TGCGCCAGCAGCCTAGGGACTAGCGGGAGCCTCGAGCAGTACTTC	CASSLGTSGSLEQYF
TRBV6-2/TRBV6-3	-	TRBD2	TRBJ2-1	TGTGCCAGCAGTTACTGGCGGGAGGCCCCCAATGAGCAGTTCTTC	CASSYWREAPNEQFF
TRBV7-2	once	-	TRBJ2-1	TGTGCCAGCAGCTTGGTTTGGGGGTCCTACAATGAGCAGTTCTTC	CASSLVWGSYNEQFF
TRBV24-1	once	TRBD1	TRBJ2-2	TGTGCCACGGGGACAGCCACGAACACCGGGGAGCTGTTTTTT	CATGTATNTGELFF
TRBV29-1	-	-	TRBJ1-2	TGCAGCGTTGAAGTAGGGGCAGGTATAGGCTACACCTTC	CSVEVGAGIGYTF
TRBV28	-	TRBD1	TRBJ2-3	TGTGCCAGCGTCACAGGGGGCTTTTCGGCAGATACGCAGTATTTT	CASVTGGFSADTQYF
TRBV6-1	-	-	TRBJ1-2	TGTGCCAGCAGTGAACTGCTTTCCGTCGATGGCTACACCTTC	CASSELLSVDGYTF
TRBV29-1	-	-	TRBJ2-3	TGCAGCTTAAGGGGCGGCACCACAGATACGCAGTATTTT	CSLRGGTTDTQYF
TRBV28	-	-	TRBJ2-7	TGTGCCAGCAGTTTACAGTTCCTCTCCTACGAGCAGTACTTC	CASSLQFLSYEQYF
TRBV6-5	-	-	TRBJ2-1	TGTGCCAGCAGTTACTACAGGGGGGGGACGAGTAATGAGCAGTTCTTC	CASSYYRGGTSNEQFF
TRBV6-6	-	TRBD2	TRBJ2-7	TGTGCCAGCAGTCGGGGGGTCCTCCCTTTGAGGGAGCAGTACTTC	CASSRGVLPLREQYF
TRBV27	-	-	TRBJ2-4	TGTGCCAGCAGTTTATCTTTCCCGGGACCGCTAGCCAAAAACATTCAGTACTTC	CASSLSFPGPLAKNIQYF
TRBV20-1	-	TRBD1	TRBJ1-6	TGCAGTGCTAGAGACCACAATCAACACAGGGGAGGATATAATTCACCCCTCCACTTT	CSARDHNQHRGGYNSPLHF
TRBV20-1	-	-	TRBJ2-5	TGCAGTGCTGGGGGGCCGGAGTTGGGCCAAGAGACCCAGTACTTC	CSAGGPELGQETQYF
TRBV3-1	-	-	TRBJ2-5	TGTGCCAGCAGCCAAGCGCGCGGGACAGTGCAAGAGACCCAGTACTTC	CASSQARGTVQETQYF